What follows are 32 T cell receptor beta chains derived from one specimen sequenced in a study of CD8 T cells in Susac syndrome. RNA was extracted with the RNeasy kit, and a quantity of roughly 0.45 to 1 ug was reverse transcribed using random hexamers. TCRdb re-called the immunoSEQ multiplex PCR reads through MiXCR, storing one row per CDR3 protein. The sample records roughly 120,000 distinct CDR3 sequences, about 95% being singletons. Sequenced material: CD4+ T cells from PBMCs. The receptors were sampled from a human donor in good health.

The genes are TRBV3-1 and TRBJ2-3; 7 bases align to TRBD2. The CDR3 extends over 14 amino acids. The V gene end was trimmed by 6 bases and the J gene end by 6 bases; junction bases not matched to a gene: 9. Per germline, CDR1 LGHDT and CDR2 YNNKEL (reference sequence). Written as DNA, the CDR3 is TGTGCCAGCAGACTGAGCGGGACGGCTGATACGCAGTATTTT. Amino acids: CASRLSGTADTQYF.

V usage is TRBV5-4 and J usage is TRBJ2-1; TRBD2 aligns across 8 bases. Unmatched junction bases numbered 6, after V lost 4 bases and J lost 3 bases. The CDR3 spans 15 residues. Per germline, CDR1 SGHNT and CDR2 YYREEE (reference sequence). This CDR3 reads CASSLTSGFYNEQFF. DNA of the CDR3: TGTGCCAGCAGCCTTACTAGCGGATTCTACAATGAGCAGTTCTTC.

V is TRBV30 and J is TRBJ2-7, with 11 bases aligning to TRBD1. The CDR3 runs to 14 residues. V was pared by 2 bases and J by 5 bases, with 5 bases of the junction left unmatched. CDR1 and CDR2 from the germline V gene are GTSNPN and SVGIG (reference sequence). The CDR3 DNA follows: TGTGCCTGGAGTACGGGACAGGGGGTAAACGAGCAGTACTTC. Translation gives CAWSTGQGVNEQYF.

The chain links TRBV28 to TRBJ1-6, with TRBD1 matching over 9 bases. J was trimmed by 2 bases and V by 6 bases; bases with no gene match: 8. This CDR3 has 17 residues. The germline gives CDR1 MDHEN, CDR2 SYDVKM. CDR3 coding DNA: TGTGCCAGCAGCCCCGGGACAGGGAGCACCTATAATTCACCCCTCCACTTT. Encoded protein: CASSPGTGSTYNSPLHF.

The chain combines TRBV20-1 with TRBJ2-7; 9 bases fit TRBD1. The V segment lost 4 bases and the J segment 4 bases; nucleotides outside the gene matches: 11. The CDR3 runs to 15 residues. Per germline, CDR1 DFQATT and CDR2 SNEGSKA (reference sequence). In DNA form, the CDR3 reads TGCAGTGCTAATAGAAATACAGGGGGCCCTTACGAGCAGTACTTC. Its translation is CSANRNTGGPYEQYF.

The rearrangement links TRBV6-2 or TRBV6-3 to TRBJ1-6; the D is unclear. V was clipped by 5 bases and J by 10 bases, with 12 bases between them. Germline lookup yields CDR1 MNHEY and CDR2 SVGEGT. This CDR3 has 13 amino acids. Here the CDR3 DNA reads TGTGCCAGCAGTCAAATAGAGGAATCACCCCTCCACTTT. This translates into CASSQIEESPLHF.

V is TRBV28 and J is TRBJ1-2; unclear D gene. The CDR3 loop spans 13 amino acids. Trimming took off 1 base at V and 4 bases at J, with 7 bases between the two ends. Germline CDR1 MDHEN, CDR2 SYDVKM. The CDR3 spells CASSLSTRYGYTF. Here the CDR3 DNA reads TGTGCCAGCAGTTTATCGACACGCTATGGCTACACCTTC.

The rearrangement joins TRBV30 to TRBJ2-6; no clear D. Germline assignment: CDR1 GTSNPN and CDR2 SVGIG (reference sequence). This CDR3 has 14 residues. Trimming pared 0 bases from V and 2 bases from J, leaving 5 bases between. In nucleotides, the CDR3 is TGTGCCTGGAGTGTGACCGCTGGGGCCAACGTCCTGACTTTC. Its translation: CAWSVTAGANVLTF.

V gene TRBV5-4 combines with J gene TRBJ2-2; TRBD1 matches 8 bases. CDR3 size: 16 residues. The V gene's germline CDR1 is SGHNT and CDR2 YYREEE (reference sequence). The V gene end was trimmed by 4 bases and the J gene end by 8 bases; junction bases not matched to a gene: 13. The CDR3 region is CASSPTGAHGSGELFF. The CDR3 nucleotides read TGTGCCAGCAGCCCGACAGGGGCCCACGGTTCAGGGGAGCTGTTTTTT.

This chain connects TRBV6-6 to TRBJ2-5, with D perhaps matching TRBD1 (6 bases). Per germline, CDR1 MNHNY and CDR2 SVGAGI (reference sequence). The V end lost 6 bases, the J end lost 3 bases, and 14 bases lay between the germline ends. This CDR3 contains 14 residues. CDR3 amino acids: CASRHPPGEETQYF. The CDR3 bases are TGTGCCAGCAGGCATCCTCCAGGGGAAGAGACCCAGTACTTC.

The chain combines TRBV5-1 with TRBJ1-5; TRBD1 is a possible D gene (5 bases). Between the trimmed V and J ends, which lost 0 bases and 7 bases, there was a span of 11 bases. Germline V gene data show CDR1 as SGHRS and CDR2 as YFSETQ. This CDR3 spans 14 amino acids. CDR3 DNA sequence: TGCGCCAGCAGCTTGGGGGGGGGAAGGCAGCCCCAGCATTTT. As protein: CASSLGGGRQPQHF.

This chain connects TRBV19 to TRBJ1-1, with 9 bases that match TRBD1. J was trimmed by 5 bases and V by 3 bases; bases with no gene match: 10. Per the germline V gene, CDR1 is LNHDA and CDR2 is SQIVND (reference sequence). The CDR3 loop spans 16 amino acids. The CDR3 nucleotides are TGTGCCAGTAGTATTCAGGGACAGGGTGCGAGAACTGAAGCTTTCTTT. It encodes CASSIQGQGARTEAFF.

J is TRBJ1-2 and V is TRBV2, with D tentatively TRBD1 (6 bases). Germline V lookup: CDR1 SNHLY, CDR2 FYNNEI. V was shortened by 8 bases and J by 2 bases, with 12 bases between the two germline ends. The length of the CDR3 is 13 residues. The CDR3 loop reads CASCRTENYGYTF. CDR3 nucleotide sequence: TGTGCCAGCTGTCGGACAGAGAACTATGGCTACACCTTC.

CDR3 DNA sequence: TGCAGTGCTAGAGTCGAGGGACAGAGCAATGAGCAGTTCTTC. The encoded protein is CSARVEGQSNEQFF. V gene TRBV20-1 combines with J gene TRBJ2-1; 7 bases match TRBD1. Germline V CDR1 and CDR2: DFQATT, SNEGSKA (reference sequence). This CDR3 is 14 amino acids long. The V and J ends lost 1 base and 6 bases, in that order; junction bases with no gene match: 6.

The gene calls are TRBV9 and TRBJ1-1; TRBD1 agrees at 7 bases. Germline loops: CDR1 SGDLS, CDR2 YYNGEE. Unmatched junction bases numbered 9, after V lost 4 bases and J lost 9 bases. This CDR3 has 13 residues. In DNA form, the CDR3 reads TGTGCCAGCAGCCCCCCGGAGGGGGCGAAAGCTTTCTTT. Encoded protein: CASSPPEGAKAFF.

The chain is built from TRBV30 and TRBJ1-4; D call uncertain. V was cut by 1 base and J by 2 bases, with 8 bases left in between. CDR3 length: 14 residues. CDR1 is GTSNPN and CDR2 is SVGIG in the germline V gene (reference sequence). The CDR3 DNA is TGTGCCTGGAGTGACAAATCGACTAATGAAAAACTGTTTTTT. It translates to CAWSDKSTNEKLFF. Combining the CDR3 with reference TRBV30 and TRBJ1-4 gives the whole variable domain SQTIHQWPATLVQPVGSPLSLECTVEGTSNPNLYWYRQAAGRGLQLLFYSVGIGQISSEVPQNLSASRPQDRQFILSSKKLLLSDSGFYLCAWSDKSTNEKLFFGSGTQLSVL.

The chain has TRBV6-2 or TRBV6-3 and TRBJ1-1; no clear D. The germline V gene has CDR1 MNHEY and CDR2 SVGEGT. The CDR3 spans 12 residues. V shed 5 bases and J shed 11 bases, with 15 bases lying between them. The DNA for the CDR3 is TGTGCCAGCAGTACACAAACCGCGGCGGCTTTCTTT. Its protein is CASSTQTAAAFF.

This clonotype turned up a few times. The J gene is TRBJ1-4, the V gene TRBV7-9, with no clear D. CDR1 SEHNR and CDR2 FQNEAQ come from the germline V gene (reference sequence). This CDR3 has 14 residues. The V end lost 1 base, the J end lost 0 bases, and 3 bases lay between the germline ends. CDR3 amino acids: CASSLGATNEKLFF. The DNA for the CDR3 is TGTGCCAGCAGCTTAGGAGCAACTAATGAAAAACTGTTTTTT.

The chain uses TRBV24-1 and TRBJ1-5; maybe TRBD1 (5 bases). The CDR3 runs to 18 residues. Germline V lookup: CDR1 KGHDR, CDR2 SFDVKD. Between the trimmed V and J ends, which lost 4 bases and 3 bases, there was a span of 21 bases. CDR3 sequence reads: CATSDSWGEGRYNQPQHF. For the CDR3, the DNA is TGTGCCACCAGTGACAGTTGGGGGGAAGGACGGTACAATCAGCCCCAGCATTTT.

This chain links TRBV9 with TRBJ1-1; D remains unclear. There are 13 residues in the CDR3. Germline V CDR1 and CDR2: SGDLS, YYNGEE. Trimming removed 0 bases from V and 4 bases from J, with 7 bases in between. The CDR3 sequence is CASSVGSATEAFF. DNA for the CDR3: TGTGCCAGCAGCGTAGGTAGTGCCACTGAAGCTTTCTTT.

The J gene is TRBJ1-5, the V gene TRBV19; no firm D call. V was pared by 4 bases and J by 2 bases, with 0 bases between. The CDR3 is 11 amino acids. Looked up from germline, CDR1 is LNHDA and CDR2 is SQIVND (reference sequence). CDR3 sequence reads: CASSSNQPQHF. In DNA, the CDR3 is TGTGCCAGTAGTAGCAATCAGCCCCAGCATTTT.

The chain has TRBV2 and TRBJ2-5; D unclear. V lost 4 bases and J lost 3, with 9 bases in between. The V gene's germline CDR1 is SNHLY and CDR2 FYNNEI. This CDR3 spans 13 amino acids. CDR3 in DNA: TGTGCCAGCAGTGGTAACTTAAAAGAGACCCAGTACTTC. Translated: CASSGNLKETQYF.

The chain recombines TRBV5-1 with TRBJ2-5; 9 bases fit TRBD2. This CDR3 is built from 16 residues. Per the germline V gene, CDR1 is SGHRS and CDR2 is YFSETQ. The J segment lost 0 bases and the V segment lost 4 bases, leaving 7 bases of the junction unmatched. CDR3 residues: CASSGTSGPYQETQYF. CDR3 DNA: TGCGCCAGCAGCGGCACTAGCGGGCCGTACCAAGAGACCCAGTACTTC. Together with reference TRBV5-1 and TRBJ2-5, the CDR3 gives the full variable domain: KAGVTQTPRYLIKTRGQQVTLSCSPISGHRSVSWYQQTPGQGLQFLFEYFSETQRNKGNFPGRFSGRQFSNSRSEMNVSTLELGDSALYLCASSGTSGPYQETQYFGPGTRLLVL.

V usage is TRBV5-1 and J usage is TRBJ1-2, with D possibly matching TRBD1 (6 bases). The ends were cut back, 4 bases at V and 8 bases at J, with 15 bases in the middle. The CDR3 is made up of 13 amino acids. The germline CDR1 and CDR2 sequences are SGHRS and YFSETQ. The CDR3 spells CASSQQGNWGYTF. For the CDR3, the DNA is TGCGCCAGCAGCCAACAGGGCAATTGGGGCTACACCTTC.

This chain joins TRBV10-3 and TRBJ2-7, with a tentative D call TRBD2 (5 bases). Trimming left V 1 base short and J 2 bases short, with 15 bases between. The CDR3 has 16 residues. Germline loops: CDR1 ENHRY, CDR2 SYGVKD. The CDR3 reads CAISEFSARRTYEQYF. The CDR3 bases are TGTGCCATCAGTGAGTTTAGCGCAAGAAGAACCTACGAGCAGTACTTC.

The V and J genes are TRBV3-1 and TRBJ2-1; the D is unclear. This CDR3 comprises 13 residues. V was pared by 5 bases and J by 7 bases, with 12 bases between. CDR1 and CDR2 (germline): LGHDT, YNNKEL (reference sequence). The DNA for the CDR3 is TGTGCCAGCAGCTTCGACGGTAGAAATGAGCAGTTCTTC. Protein product: CASSFDGRNEQFF.

The chain carries TRBV14 and TRBJ2-4; no clear D gene. This CDR3 has 14 residues. The germline V gene has CDR1 SGHDN and CDR2 FVKESK. V lost 1 base and J 9 bases, leaving 13 bases between the germline ends. For the CDR3, the DNA is TGTGCCAGCAGCCAAGGAGCCGGGTATAGCATTCAGTACTTC. Translated: CASSQGAGYSIQYF.

The chain carries TRBV5-6 and TRBJ2-7, with a possible D match to TRBD2 (5 bases). This CDR3 has 16 amino acids. Trimming took 3 bases from V and 0 from J, leaving 16 bases between them. Germline values: CDR1 SGHDT, CDR2 YYEEEE. CDR3 sequence reads: CASSSLLWRASYEQYF. CDR3 DNA sequence: TGTGCCAGCAGCTCCCTCCTTTGGCGGGCCTCCTACGAGCAGTACTTC.

This sequence joins TRBV7-2 and TRBJ2-1; TRBD2 matches at 11 bases. V trimming: 1 base; J trimming: 4 bases; junction bases outside the gene matches: 6. CDR1 SGHTA and CDR2 FQGNSA come from the germline V gene. The CDR3 is made up of 17 amino acids. This chain's CDR3 is CASSLGLVAGGYNEQFF. Here the CDR3 DNA reads TGTGCCAGCAGCTTAGGTTTGGTAGCGGGAGGGTACAATGAGCAGTTCTTC. Looking up the rest from reference TRBV7-2 and TRBJ2-1 gives the full variable domain: GAGVSQSPSNKVTEKGKDVELRCDPISGHTALYWYRQSLGQGLEFLIYFQGNSAPDKSGLPSDRFSAERTGGSVSTLTIQRTQQEDSAVYLCASSLGLVAGGYNEQFFGPGTRLTVL.

The V call is TRBV30, the J call TRBJ2-5; 9 bases map to TRBD1. The CDR3 extends over 13 amino acids. CDR1 and CDR2 (germline): GTSNPN, SVGIG (reference sequence). V shed 4 bases and J 5 bases; nucleotides not matched to a gene: 5. This chain's CDR3 is CAWTLDRGETQYF. CDR3 DNA sequence: TGTGCCTGGACCCTGGACAGGGGTGAGACCCAGTACTTC. Looking up the rest from reference TRBV30 and TRBJ2-5 gives the full variable domain: SQTIHQWPATLVQPVGSPLSLECTVEGTSNPNLYWYRQAAGRGLQLLFYSVGIGQISSEVPQNLSASRPQDRQFILSSKKLLLSDSGFYLCAWTLDRGETQYFGPGTRLLVL.

The chain has TRBV7-2 and TRBJ2-3; 8 bases fit TRBD1. J was trimmed by 1 base and V by 3 bases; bases with no gene match: 3. The CDR3 extends over 15 amino acids. Per germline, CDR1 SGHTA and CDR2 FQGNSA. CDR3 protein: CASSFQGQGTDTQYF. CDR3 bases: TGTGCCAGCAGCTTCCAGGGACAGGGCACAGATACGCAGTATTTT.

The V gene is TRBV5-1, the J gene TRBJ2-5; TRBD2 is a possible D gene (6 bases). Germline V gene sequence: CDR1 SGHRS, CDR2 YFSETQ. V lost 1 base and J lost 4, with 23 bases in between. The CDR3 length is 18 residues. The CDR3 is CASSLWGEVGGTTETQYF. The CDR3 DNA reads TGCGCCAGCAGCTTGTGGGGGGAGGTCGGAGGGACCACAGAGACCCAGTACTTC.